The source of this T cell receptor beta chain is a study of OX40 agonist ivuxolimab in advanced cancers. Study details: Ivuxolimab, an antibody that agonizes OX40 (CD134), was administered to the patients.

A note on this clone: Its target is not known.

The V end was cut by 0 bases, the J end by 5 bases, with 19 bases between. The germline V gene has CDR1 ENHRY and CDR2 SYGVKD. The CDR3 is 17 amino acids. Assay used: immunoSEQ multiplex PCR; TCRdb lists only in-frame clones, some missing. Here the sample spans 66,000 or so clones, approximately 86% being singletons. Notes on the study in general: Nonresponders included some who also had low normalized T-cell clonal expansion.

This sequence originates from an adult with an advanced solid tumor such as melanoma, head and neck, liver or kidney cancer. The chain has TRBV10-3 and TRBJ1-1; D ambiguous. Here the sequenced sample was CD4+ or CD8+ T cells sorted from blood, taken in a trial of the OX40 agonist ivuxolimab. CDR3 in DNA: TGTGCCATCAGTGAGTCGAAGCCGACTAGGGCGAGGACTGAAGCTTTCTTT. It yields the protein CAISESKPTRARTEAFF.